Below, 5 T cell receptor beta chains from the same sample are listed, as sequenced in a study of cytomegalovirus exposure and HLA in healthy donors. 13 Jbeta primers and 60 Vbeta primers were used for the PCR. Measured with immunoSEQ multiplex PCR; TCRdb has only the in-frame clones, and not every one. In the table there are some 170,000 clones, roughly 76% of which are singletons. Material for sequencing was PBMCs. The receptors were gathered from a woman under 30 in good health and CMV-seropositive.

V gene TRBV27 combines with J gene TRBJ2-4, with a tentative D call TRBD1 (6 bases). The CDR3 has 16 amino acids. Germline CDR1 MNHEY, CDR2 SMNVEV (reference sequence). Trimming took off 3 bases at V and 0 bases at J, with 12 bases between the two ends. CDR3 nucleotides: TGTGCCAGCAGTTTTGCTGGGGGCCTAGCCAAAAACATTCAGTACTTC. Amino acid sequence: CASSFAGGLAKNIQYF.

The chain is built from TRBV2 and TRBJ2-5, with a tentative D call TRBD2 (6 bases). The J call could be wrong; TRBJ2-7 is a better fit for the DNA end. The CDR3 has 14 residues. Germline assignment: CDR1 SNHLY and CDR2 FYNNEI. The CDR3 is CASSSLRGAYEQYF. CDR3 nucleotides: TGTGCCAGCAGCTCATTACGCGGGGCCTACGAGCAGTACTTC.

The chain has TRBV7-8 and TRBJ2-5, with D perhaps matching TRBD2 (6 bases). The germline CDR1 and CDR2 sequences are SGHVS and FQNEAQ. With 2 bases removed from V and 6 bases from J, the gap between germline ends came to 16 bases. The CDR3 spans 15 residues. The CDR3 here is CASSLTGTSVQTQYF. In DNA, the CDR3 is TGTGCCAGCAGCTTAACCGGGACTTCCGTACAGACCCAGTACTTC.

The V and J genes are TRBV13 and TRBJ2-5; TRBD2 might be the D (7 bases). CDR3 length: 15 residues. V dropped 6 bases and J dropped 5 bases, with 19 bases sitting between them. The germline V gene has CDR1 PRHDT and CDR2 FYEKMQ (reference sequence). The CDR3 region is CASSQRGGDKETQYF. For the CDR3, the DNA is TGTGCCAGCAGTCAAAGGGGGGGGGACAAGGAGACCCAGTACTTC.

The chain links TRBV10-3 to TRBJ2-2, with 10 bases matching TRBD1. CDR3 length: 15 residues. V lost 4 bases, J lost 6 bases, and 5 bases stayed unmatched. Per the germline V gene, CDR1 is ENHRY and CDR2 is SYGVKD. The CDR3 sequence: CAISAGTGEAGELFF. CDR3 sequence (DNA): TGTGCCATCAGTGCCGGGACAGGGGAGGCCGGGGAGCTGTTTTTT.